This TCR beta chain was recovered during a study of graft-versus-host responses after intestinal transplantation. Whole-study results and caveats: In patients with graft-donor T cell macrochimerism, allograft graft-versus-host to host-versus-graft clonal ratios were high. Detection of GvH clones occurred in recipient marrow, and some had their first appearance in ileum or blood.

Points on this clone: The antigen is unknown.

Libraries were prepared by immunoSEQ multiplex PCR; TCRdb keeps only in-frame clonotypes and omits some of them. The sample yields tens of thousands of clones, 82% seen once. The receptor's source is a human donor who received an intestinal transplant. Specimen: unstimulated CD4+ T cells sorted from spleen or lymph node cells, collected before intestinal transplant.

The CDR3 nucleotides read TGTGCCATCAGTGGGACAGGGGGAGGGACTGAAGCTTTCTTT. Translation: CAISGTGGGTEAFF. The chain has TRBV10-3 and TRBJ1-1, with 10 bases identical to TRBD1. J lost 5 bases, V lost 4 bases, and 4 bases had no gene match. CDR3 length: 14 residues. Per the germline V gene, CDR1 is ENHRY and CDR2 is SYGVKD.